One sample yielded the 5 T cell receptor beta chains listed below, sequenced in a study of CD8 T cells in Susac syndrome. RNA totalling 0.5 to 1 ug underwent reverse transcription with random hexamers. Via MiXCR, TCRdb re-called the immunoSEQ multiplex PCR reads, giving one row per CDR3 protein. The sample holds some 140,000 distinct CDR3 sequences; approximately 90% are singletons and the top ten take roughly 0.25%. Material: CD8+ T cells from PBMCs. The receptors were gathered from a human donor with multiple sclerosis.

CDR3 nucleotide sequence: TGCAGTGCCAACGAACGGGGTTACTACGAGCAGTACTTC. Translating it yields CSANERGYYEQYF. The J gene is TRBJ2-7, the V gene TRBV20-1; TRBD2 might be the D (5 bases). This CDR3 has 13 amino acids. CDR1 is DFQATT and CDR2 is SNEGSKA in the germline V gene (reference sequence). Trimming removed 6 bases from V and 3 bases from J, with 15 bases in between.

The sample holds a few counts of this clonotype. The J gene is TRBJ1-5, the V gene TRBV12-3 or TRBV12-4; D remains ambiguous. Trimming cost V 1 base and J 5 bases, with 6 bases left between them. CDR3 length: 13 residues. CDR3 residues: CASSLGGYQPQHF. The CDR3 region has the DNA TGTGCCAGCAGTTTAGGAGGTTATCAGCCCCAGCATTTT.

The chain couples TRBV19 to TRBJ2-1; no definite D call. The V gene's germline CDR1 is LNHDA and CDR2 SQIVND (reference sequence). The CDR3 runs 12 residues. V was cut by 1 base and J by 6 bases, with 4 bases left in between. The CDR3 bases are TGTGCCAGTAGTATAGGCCGCAATGAGCAGTTCTTC. It specifies CASSIGRNEQFF.

The V gene is TRBV20-1, the J gene TRBJ2-7; D ambiguous. The CDR3 has 13 amino acids. Germline V gene lookup returns CDR1 DFQATT and CDR2 SNEGSKA (reference sequence). Trimming stripped 1 base from V and 3 bases from J, with 10 bases between. CDR3 loop: CSARGNKDYEQYF. In nucleotides, the CDR3 is TGCAGTGCTAGAGGGAATAAGGACTACGAGCAGTACTTC.

The V call is TRBV7-2, the J call TRBJ2-1; unclear D gene. Germline CDR1 and CDR2: SGHTA and FQGNSA. V was trimmed by 8 bases and J by 3 bases, leaving 8 bases between them. This CDR3 has 12 amino acids. This CDR3 reads CASRTLYNEQFF. CDR3 bases: TGTGCCAGCCGGACCCTCTACAATGAGCAGTTCTTC.